The 10 T cell receptor beta chains presented below share a single source sample, sequenced in a study of human T cells and chemical hapten exposure. One entry per CDR3 protein, called by TCRdb with MiXCR from the RACE reads. The table lists fewer than 300,000 distinct CDR3 sequences, 7.7% of them singletons, with less than 1.5% in the top ten. Time point defined: pre-sensitization, week 0. The treatment was: therapeutic diphenylcyclopropenone sensitization with weekly scalp DPC. The sequencing used whole blood, collected in connection with sensitization to the hapten diphenylcyclopropenone (DPC). All receptors derive from a man aged 18 to 30 with alopecia areata. Some clones in this sample may be carry-over from other donors' samples.

This clonotype was picked up many times. V and J are TRBV20-1 and TRBJ1-5; 9 bases map to TRBD1. The CDR3 extends over 15 amino acids. V trimming: 3 bases; J trimming: 4 bases; junction bases outside the gene matches: 7. Germline V gene data show CDR1 as DFQATT and CDR2 as SNEGSKA (reference sequence). The CDR3 DNA follows: TGCAGTGCTAGTAGGGGGGACAGGGTAAATCAGCCCCAGCATTTT. As protein: CSASRGDRVNQPQHF.

The rearrangement links TRBV24-1 to TRBJ2-2; D might be TRBD1 (6 bases). There are 14 residues in the CDR3. The germline V and J ends were trimmed by 10 bases and 1 base, with 12 bases remaining between them. Germline V gene data show CDR1 as KGHDR and CDR2 as SFDVKD. The CDR3 nucleotides are TGTGCCACAGCAGGACAGCAGAACACCGGGGAGCTGTTTTTT. Translation: CATAGQQNTGELFF.

The chain is built from TRBV6-4 and TRBJ2-1, with 9 bases that match TRBD2. The V segment lost 2 bases and the J segment 0 bases; nucleotides outside the gene matches: 11. The CDR3 totals 19 residues. CDR1 and CDR2 (germline): MRHNA, SNTAGT. The CDR3 sequence is CASSDRLAAVQSSYNEQFF. Written as DNA, the CDR3 is TGTGCCAGCAGTGACAGACTAGCGGCCGTACAATCCTCCTACAATGAGCAGTTCTTC.

The chain carries TRBV6-1 and TRBJ2-7; D might be TRBD1 or TRBD2, each matching 5 bases. CDR1 is MNHNS, CDR2 SASEGT, per germline. The CDR3 totals 13 residues. V was trimmed by 5 bases and J by 2 bases, leaving 10 bases between them. The CDR3 bases are TGTGCCAGCAGTTTACCGGGACCCTACGAGCAGTACTTC. Residues: CASSLPGPYEQYF.

This clonotype showed up just a few times. J is TRBJ1-2 and V is TRBV2; TRBD1 is a possible D gene (5 bases). This CDR3 comprises 13 residues. CDR1 and CDR2 (germline): SNHLY, FYNNEI. Trimming removed 11 bases from V and 1 base from J, with 14 bases in between. DNA of the CDR3: TGTGCCGGGACTCGAGAGGATAACTATGGCTACACCTTC. This encodes CAGTREDNYGYTF. Drawing the rest from reference TRBV2 and TRBJ1-2, the complete variable domain is EPEVTQTPSHQVTQMGQEVILRCVPISNHLYFYWYRQILGQKVEFLVSFYNNEISEKSEIFDDQFSVERPDGSNFTLKIRSTKLEDSAMYFCAGTREDNYGYTFGSGTRLTVV.

The rearrangement uses TRBV7-9 and TRBJ2-7; D unresolved. The CDR3 sequence is 13 residues long. V lost 5 bases, J lost 4 bases, and 12 bases lay in between. Germline CDR1 and CDR2: SEHNR and FQNEAQ (reference sequence). CDR3 loop: CASSATHGYEQYF. The CDR3 bases are TGTGCCAGCAGCGCCACGCACGGATACGAGCAGTACTTC.

This clonotype appeared a few times. The chain joins TRBV18 to TRBJ1-5; D remains ambiguous. Trimming pared 0 bases from V and 5 bases from J, leaving 17 bases between. The CDR3 consists of 17 residues. The germline gives CDR1 KGHSH, CDR2 LQKENI. In DNA, the CDR3 is TGTGCCAGCTCACCACCCCTCTTAGGACGGGGATATCAGCCCCAGCATTTT. Its protein product is CASSPPLLGRGYQPQHF.

This clonotype was counted between two and nine times. Written as DNA, the CDR3 is TGTGCCAGCAGCGTAGACGGCAGATCAGGTCAGCCCCAGCATTTT. It codes for CASSVDGRSGQPQHF. This chain uses TRBV9 with TRBJ1-5; D not resolved. V lost 0 bases and J lost 6, with 13 bases in between. The CDR3 has 15 amino acids. Germline lookup yields CDR1 SGDLS and CDR2 YYNGEE.

In its sample, this clonotype was seen many times. The chain combines TRBV29-1 with TRBJ1-1; D is possibly TRBD1 (5 bases). The CDR3 length is 12 residues. The germline V gene has CDR1 SQVTM and CDR2 ANQGSEA. V lost 2 bases and J lost 4, with 8 bases in between. CDR3 sequence (DNA): TGCAGCGTTGAACGAGGGGCCACTGAAGCTTTCTTT. Amino acid sequence: CSVERGATEAFF.

This clonotype has at least ten counts. The chain is built from TRBV7-9 and TRBJ1-6, with D perhaps TRBD1 (5 bases). CDR3 length: 15 residues. CDR1 and CDR2 from the germline V gene are SEHNR and FQNEAQ (reference sequence). V was cut by 1 base and J by 9 bases, with 13 bases left in between. The CDR3 protein is CASSLGRGNGSPLHF. The CDR3 bases are TGTGCCAGCAGCTTAGGTCGGGGCAATGGTTCACCCCTCCACTTT.